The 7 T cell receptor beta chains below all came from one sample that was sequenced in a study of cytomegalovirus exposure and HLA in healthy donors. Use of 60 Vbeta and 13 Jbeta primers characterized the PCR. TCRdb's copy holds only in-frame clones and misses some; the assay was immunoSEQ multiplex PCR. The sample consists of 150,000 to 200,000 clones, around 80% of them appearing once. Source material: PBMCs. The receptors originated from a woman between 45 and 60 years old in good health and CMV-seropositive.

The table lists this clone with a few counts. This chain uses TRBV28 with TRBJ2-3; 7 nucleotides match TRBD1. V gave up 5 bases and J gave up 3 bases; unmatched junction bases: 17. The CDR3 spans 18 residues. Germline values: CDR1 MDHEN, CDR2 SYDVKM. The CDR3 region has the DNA TGTGCCAGCAGTACCAAATACTTAGGGATCAGGGGGACAGATACGCAGTATTTT. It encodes CASSTKYLGIRGTDTQYF.

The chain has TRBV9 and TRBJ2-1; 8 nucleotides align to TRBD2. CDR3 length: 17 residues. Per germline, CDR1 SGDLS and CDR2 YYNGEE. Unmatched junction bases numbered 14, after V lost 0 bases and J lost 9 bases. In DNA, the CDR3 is TGTGCCAGCAGCGTAGACGTCGGCGGGAGGTACGTAAGTGAGCAGTTCTTC. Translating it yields CASSVDVGGRYVSEQFF.

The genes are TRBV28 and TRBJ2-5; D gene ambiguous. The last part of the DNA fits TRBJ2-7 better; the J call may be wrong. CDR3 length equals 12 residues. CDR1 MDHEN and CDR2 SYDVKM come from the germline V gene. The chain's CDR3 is CASSPPLYEQYF. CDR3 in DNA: TGTGCCAGCAGTCCACCTCTTTACGAGCAGTACTTC.

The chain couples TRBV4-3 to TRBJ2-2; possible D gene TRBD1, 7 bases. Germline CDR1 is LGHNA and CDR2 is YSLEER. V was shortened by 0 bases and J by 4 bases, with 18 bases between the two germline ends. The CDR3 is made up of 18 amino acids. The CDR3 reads CASSQDPSRQGGTGELFF. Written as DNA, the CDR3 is TGCGCCAGCAGCCAAGATCCCTCAAGACAGGGAGGCACCGGGGAGCTGTTTTTT.

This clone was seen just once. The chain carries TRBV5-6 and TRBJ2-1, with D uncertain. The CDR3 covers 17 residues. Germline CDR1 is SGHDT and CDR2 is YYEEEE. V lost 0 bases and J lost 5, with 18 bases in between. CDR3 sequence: CASSLEVAFRLHNEQFF. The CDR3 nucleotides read TGTGCCAGCAGCTTGGAGGTGGCATTCCGACTCCACAATGAGCAGTTCTTC.

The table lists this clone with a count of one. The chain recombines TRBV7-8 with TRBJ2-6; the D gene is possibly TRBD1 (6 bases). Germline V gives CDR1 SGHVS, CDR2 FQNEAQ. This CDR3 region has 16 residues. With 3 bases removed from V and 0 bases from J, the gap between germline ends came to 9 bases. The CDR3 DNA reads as TGTGCCAGCAGCTTCTGGACAGACTCTGGGGCCAACGTCCTGACTTTC. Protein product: CASSFWTDSGANVLTF.

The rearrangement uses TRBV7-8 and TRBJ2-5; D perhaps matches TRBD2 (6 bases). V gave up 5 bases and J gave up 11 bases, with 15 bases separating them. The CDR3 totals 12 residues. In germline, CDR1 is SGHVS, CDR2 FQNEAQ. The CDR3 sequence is CASSQAGIGQYF. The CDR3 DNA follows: TGTGCCAGCAGCCAGGCGGGAATAGGGCAGTACTTC.